Below are 21 T cell receptor beta chains sequenced from a single sample in a study of CD8+ T cells in alopecia areata. The sequencing template was cDNA reverse transcribed from extracted RNA. The protocol was immunoSEQ multiplex PCR, while the TCRdb copy is restricted to in-frame clones and leaves out a portion. The table includes some 14,000 clones, roughly 54% detected once. In a group of 5 or 6 patients, CD4+ cells were sorted into CD25+CD127- cells. The sample taken for sequencing was CD4+ Tregs sorted from blood. The source of these receptors is a human donor with alopecia areata.

In its sample, this clone was seen a few times. Within the sample, other DNA sequences also encode this same CDR3. The chain links TRBV7-9 to TRBJ1-1; D is possibly TRBD1 (5 bases). V gave up 4 bases and J gave up 6 bases, with 18 bases separating them. CDR1 SEHNR and CDR2 FQNEAQ come from the germline V gene (reference sequence). This CDR3 contains 15 residues. The CDR3 DNA sequence: TGTGCCAGCAGCTCTCAACCAGGGATTAGGTCTGAAGCTTTCTTT. This sequence encodes CASSSQPGIRSEAFF.

The chain carries TRBV12-5 and TRBJ2-5, with no clear D. Germline-derived CDR1 and CDR2 are LGHNT and FRNRAP. The V gene lost 6 bases and the J gene lost 5 bases, with 10 bases spanning the gap. The CDR3 runs to 12 residues. The CDR3 region has the DNA TGTGCTAGTGGCCTCCGGTGGGAGACCCAGTACTTC. Its protein is CASGLRWETQYF.

The V and J genes are TRBV19 and TRBJ1-2; a weak D match, TRBD1 (5 bases). The CDR3 consists of 14 residues. Germline V CDR1 and CDR2: LNHDA, SQIVND (reference sequence). Trimming removed 6 bases at V and 5 bases at J, with 16 bases between. The DNA for the CDR3 is TGTGCCAGTAGAGCGGGGGGACGAGGATATGGCTACACCTTC. This encodes CASRAGGRGYGYTF.

The CDR3 sequence is CASSWRDFLGELFF. DNA of the CDR3: TGCGCCAGCAGCTGGAGGGACTTCCTTGGGGAGCTGTTTTTT. The rearrangement uses TRBV5-1 and TRBJ2-2; D perhaps matches TRBD2 (6 bases). The ends were cut back, 3 bases at V and 8 bases at J, with 14 bases in the middle. CDR3 size: 14 residues. In germline, CDR1 is SGHRS, CDR2 YFSETQ.

The rearrangement uses TRBV27 and TRBJ1-2; D uncertain. The CDR3 loop spans 13 amino acids. V lost 6 bases, J lost 4 bases, and 12 bases lay in between. Germline V CDR1 and CDR2: MNHEY, SMNVEV (reference sequence). The CDR3 DNA reads as TGTGCCAGCAGAAAACCAGGAGTCTATGGCTACACCTTC. Its translation is CASRKPGVYGYTF.

V is TRBV5-1 and J is TRBJ2-6, with D unresolved. Trimming stripped 6 bases from V and 5 bases from J, with 9 bases between. The germline V gene encodes CDR1 SGHRS and CDR2 YFSETQ. This CDR3 region has 13 residues. The CDR3 spells CASTVDRANVLTF. The CDR3 nucleotides read TGCGCCAGCACCGTTGACAGGGCCAACGTCCTGACTTTC.

This clone was found a few times. This rearrangement joins TRBV5-1 to TRBJ1-2, with TRBD1 as a possible D gene (5 bases). Trimming took 7 bases from V and 2 from J, leaving 6 bases between them. CDR1 SGHRS and CDR2 YFSETQ come from the germline V gene. This CDR3 is 11 amino acids long. The CDR3: CASGTNYGYTF. CDR3 nucleotide sequence: TGCGCCAGCGGGACGAACTATGGCTACACCTTC.

This sequence joins TRBV28 and TRBJ1-3; D is possibly TRBD1 (6 bases). There are 13 residues in the CDR3. Germline V lookup: CDR1 MDHEN, CDR2 SYDVKM. Trimming stripped 6 bases from V and 7 bases from J, with 13 bases between. This CDR3 reads CASRDSGRNTIYF. The CDR3, as DNA: TGTGCCAGCAGGGACAGCGGCAGGAACACCATATATTTT.

J is TRBJ1-2 and V is TRBV29-1; D uncertain. The V end lost 2 bases, the J end lost 1 base, and 20 bases lay between the germline ends. The CDR3 is made up of 17 amino acids. Germline loops: CDR1 SQVTM, CDR2 ANQGSEA. CDR3 DNA sequence: TGCAGCGTTGAACTTTGGAACACCGCTGCCGGTAACTATGGCTACACCTTC. Its protein is CSVELWNTAAGNYGYTF.

The chain uses TRBV2 and TRBJ2-1; 8 bases are a match to TRBD2. The CDR3 has 16 residues. V lost 6 bases to trimming and J lost 9 bases; unmatched junction nucleotides: 16. Germline loops: CDR1 SNHLY, CDR2 FYNNEI. This CDR3 is CASRGGFSGKSTEQFF. CDR3 sequence (DNA): TGTGCCAGCAGGGGAGGGTTTAGCGGGAAATCTACTGAGCAGTTCTTC.

The chain recombines TRBV2 with TRBJ1-1; no reliable D call. CDR1 and CDR2 from the germline V gene are SNHLY and FYNNEI. This CDR3 region has 15 residues. V lost 6 bases, J lost 0 bases, and 14 bases lay in between. The CDR3: CASSATGSLNTEAFF. The CDR3 DNA follows: TGTGCCAGCAGCGCGACCGGATCCCTGAACACTGAAGCTTTCTTT.

V and J are TRBV6-6 and TRBJ2-1; D gene uncertain. This CDR3 region has 13 residues. From germline, CDR1 is MNHNY and CDR2 SVGAGI (reference sequence). V lost 2 bases and J lost 9, with 11 bases in between. CDR3 in amino acids: CASSYVGDSEQFF. CDR3 nucleotide sequence: TGTGCCAGCAGTTACGTTGGCGATAGTGAGCAGTTCTTC.

This clone was seen a handful of times. The chain couples TRBV7-9 to TRBJ2-3; D not certain. Germline lookup yields CDR1 SEHNR and CDR2 FQNEAQ (reference sequence). The V gene lost 5 bases and the J gene lost 2 bases, with 5 bases spanning the gap. The CDR3 is 12 residues long. CDR3 nucleotides: TGTGCCAGCAGCCAATTCACAGATACGCAGTATTTT. The encoded protein is CASSQFTDTQYF.

Remarks on this clone: A read error may account for a junction end that differs from germline. The chain joins TRBV7-7 to TRBJ2-5; 10 positions match TRBD2. Gene TRBJ2-7 matches the end of the DNA better, so the J call may be wrong. Germline loops: CDR1 SSHAT, CDR2 FNYEAQ (reference sequence). The CDR3 length is 16 residues. The DNA for the CDR3 is TGTGCTAGCAGCTTACGCAGACTAGCGGGCACCTACGAGCAGTACTTC. Translated: CASSLRRLAGTYEQYF.

This chain joins TRBV5-1 and TRBJ2-1; TRBD2 matches 12 bases. The CDR3 is made up of 14 amino acids. The germline CDR1 and CDR2 sequences are SGHRS and YFSETQ. With 7 bases clipped from V and 5 bases from J, the junction kept 4 bases outside the gene matches. The CDR3 region has the DNA TGCGCCAGCGGCCTAGCGGGAGGGAACAATGAGCAGTTCTTC. Amino acids: CASGLAGGNNEQFF.

The chain couples TRBV9 to TRBJ1-2; D ambiguous. The CDR3 is 13 amino acids. V was shortened by 3 bases and J by 0 bases, with 6 bases between the two germline ends. Germline V gives CDR1 SGDLS, CDR2 YYNGEE. CDR3 DNA: TGTGCCAGCAGCGACACAGCTAACTATGGCTACACCTTC. It specifies CASSDTANYGYTF.

CDR3 sequence reads: CASSLSGQGSYEQYF. The CDR3 DNA follows: TGTGCCAGCAGTTTAAGCGGACAGGGCTCCTACGAGCAGTACTTC. The genes are TRBV28 and TRBJ2-7; 8 bases are shared with TRBD1. Germline assignment: CDR1 MDHEN and CDR2 SYDVKM. The CDR3 loop spans 15 amino acids. V was clipped by 2 bases and J by 0 bases; unmatched bases: 3.

This chain uses TRBV5-1 with TRBJ2-7, with 7 bases that match TRBD1. The trim removed 2 bases at V and 7 bases at J, leaving 6 bases unmatched. Per the germline V gene, CDR1 is SGHRS and CDR2 is YFSETQ. There are 13 residues in the CDR3. The chain's CDR3 is CASSFGVQGEQYF. As DNA, the CDR3 is TGCGCCAGCAGCTTCGGTGTACAGGGGGAGCAGTACTTC.

This clone was found once. This sequence joins TRBV9 and TRBJ2-1, with 11 bases aligning to TRBD2. V gave up 5 bases and J gave up 3 bases; unmatched junction bases: 4. CDR1 and CDR2 from the germline V gene are SGDLS and YYNGEE. The CDR3 covers 15 residues. CDR3 residues: CASSQGLADYNEQFF. CDR3 in DNA: TGTGCCAGCAGTCAGGGACTAGCGGACTACAATGAGCAGTTCTTC. Filled out from reference TRBV9 and TRBJ2-1, the complete variable domain reads DSGVTQTPKHLITATGQRVTLRCSPRSGDLSVYWYQQSLDQGLQFLIQYYNGEERAKGNILERFSAQQFPDLHSELNLSSLELGDSALYFCASSQGLADYNEQFFGPGTRLTVL.

Only a few counts were recorded for this clone. The chain recombines TRBV6-6 with TRBJ1-5, with a weak D call TRBD1 (5 bases). V was pared by 10 bases and J by 6 bases, with 25 bases between. CDR1 and CDR2 from the germline V gene are MNHNY and SVGAGI (reference sequence). This CDR3 is 16 amino acids long. This CDR3 is CATRRGGNGSGQPQHF. CDR3 in DNA: TGTGCCACCCGGCGGGGGGGAAACGGGTCCGGTCAGCCCCAGCATTTT.

The V gene is TRBV5-1, the J gene TRBJ2-3; 11 nucleotides match TRBD2. Germline-derived CDR1 and CDR2 are SGHRS and YFSETQ. V lost 1 base to trimming and J lost 4 bases; unmatched junction nucleotides: 8. The CDR3 is 17 residues long. CDR3 loop: CASSLMVLAGGPDTQYF. The CDR3 DNA reads TGCGCCAGCAGCTTGATGGTGCTAGCGGGAGGCCCAGATACGCAGTATTTT.